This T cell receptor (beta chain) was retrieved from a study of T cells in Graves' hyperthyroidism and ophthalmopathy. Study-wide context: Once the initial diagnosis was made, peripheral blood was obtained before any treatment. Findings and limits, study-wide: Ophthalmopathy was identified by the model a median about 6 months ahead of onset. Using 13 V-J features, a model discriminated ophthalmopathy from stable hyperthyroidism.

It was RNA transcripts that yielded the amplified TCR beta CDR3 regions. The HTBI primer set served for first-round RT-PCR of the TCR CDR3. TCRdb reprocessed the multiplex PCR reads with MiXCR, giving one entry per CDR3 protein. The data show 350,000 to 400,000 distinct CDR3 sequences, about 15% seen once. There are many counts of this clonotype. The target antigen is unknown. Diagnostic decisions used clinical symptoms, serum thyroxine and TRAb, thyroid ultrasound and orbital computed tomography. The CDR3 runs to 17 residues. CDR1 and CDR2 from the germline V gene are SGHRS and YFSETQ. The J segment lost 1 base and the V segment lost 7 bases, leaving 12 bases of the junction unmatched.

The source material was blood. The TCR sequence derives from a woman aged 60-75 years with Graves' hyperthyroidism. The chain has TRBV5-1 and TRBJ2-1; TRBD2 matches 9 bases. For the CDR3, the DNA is TGCGCCAGCGCCGCGGGGGGGGGCGATCTGTCCTACAATGAGCAGTTCTTC. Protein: CASAAGGGDLSYNEQFF.